The 4 T cell receptor beta chains below were found in one sample sequenced in a study of blood T cell repertoires in COVID-19. The protocol was immunoSEQ multiplex PCR, while the TCRdb copy is restricted to in-frame clones and leaves out a portion. The sample gives 97,000 or so clones, approximately 86% of which show up once; roughly 3.1% is in the top ten. Input material: peripheral blood. The receptors were gathered from a middle-aged man with active or convalescent COVID-19.

As for this clone: Other DNA sequences of this sample code for an identical CDR3. This chain joins TRBV29-1 and TRBJ1-1; D might be TRBD1 (5 bases). Germline CDR1 and CDR2: SQVTM and ANQGSEA. The CDR3 has 11 amino acids. The ends were cut back, 3 bases at V and 8 bases at J, with 10 bases in the middle. Here the CDR3 reads CSVDKGREAFF. CDR3 coding DNA: TGCAGCGTTGATAAGGGGCGCGAAGCTTTCTTT.

The chain has TRBV11-2 and TRBJ1-4, with D tentatively TRBD1 (5 bases). This CDR3 is built from 14 residues. Looked up from germline, CDR1 is SGHAT and CDR2 is FQNNGV. Trimming left V 6 bases short and J 0 bases short, with 8 bases between. The CDR3 loop is CASSSQATNEKLFF. The CDR3 DNA reads as TGTGCCAGCAGTTCACAGGCAACTAATGAAAAACTGTTTTTT.

The genes are TRBV3-1 (or the pseudogene TRBV3-2) and TRBJ1-4; D is unclear. There are 14 residues in the CDR3. The V end lost 1 base, the J end lost 8 bases, and 11 bases lay between the germline ends. The germline V gene has CDR1 LGHDT and CDR2 YNNKEL (reference sequence). The CDR3 DNA reads TGTGCCAGCAGCCAAGGAGGGTGGGTCGAAAAACTGTTTTTT. As protein: CASSQGGWVEKLFF.

The V and J genes are TRBV5-1 and TRBJ1-4; D not certain. The CDR3 sequence is 13 residues long. Trimming cost V 4 bases and J 8 bases, with 12 bases left between them. Germline V gene sequence: CDR1 SGHRS, CDR2 YFSETQ. CDR3 DNA: TGCGCCAGCAGCCTGGAGACTACAGAAAAACTGTTTTTT. Protein sequence: CASSLETTEKLFF.